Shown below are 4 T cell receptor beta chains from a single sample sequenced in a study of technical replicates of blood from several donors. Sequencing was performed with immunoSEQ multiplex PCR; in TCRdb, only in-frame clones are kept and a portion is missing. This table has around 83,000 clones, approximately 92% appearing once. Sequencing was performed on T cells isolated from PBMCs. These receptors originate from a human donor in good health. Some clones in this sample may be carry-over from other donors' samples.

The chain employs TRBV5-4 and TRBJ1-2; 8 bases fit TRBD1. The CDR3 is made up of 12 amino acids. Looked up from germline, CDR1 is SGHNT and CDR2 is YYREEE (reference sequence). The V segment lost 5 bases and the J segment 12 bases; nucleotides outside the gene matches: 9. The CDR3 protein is CASRITTGDDTF. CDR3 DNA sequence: TGTGCCAGCAGAATCACGACAGGGGACGACACCTTC.

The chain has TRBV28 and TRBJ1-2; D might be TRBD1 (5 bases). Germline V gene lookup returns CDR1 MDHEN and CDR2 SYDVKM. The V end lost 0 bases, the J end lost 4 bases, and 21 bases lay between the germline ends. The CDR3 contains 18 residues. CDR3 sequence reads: CASSLWGRRVLDSYGYTF. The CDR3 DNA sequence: TGTGCCAGCAGTTTATGGGGGCGGAGGGTCCTGGATTCCTATGGCTACACCTTC.

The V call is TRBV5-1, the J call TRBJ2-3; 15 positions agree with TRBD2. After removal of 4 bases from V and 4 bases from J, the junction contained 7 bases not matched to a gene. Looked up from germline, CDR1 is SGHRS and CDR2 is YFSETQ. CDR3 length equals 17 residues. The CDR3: CASSLGLAGGDADTQYF. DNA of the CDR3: TGCGCCAGCAGCCTAGGACTAGCGGGAGGGGATGCAGATACGCAGTATTTT.

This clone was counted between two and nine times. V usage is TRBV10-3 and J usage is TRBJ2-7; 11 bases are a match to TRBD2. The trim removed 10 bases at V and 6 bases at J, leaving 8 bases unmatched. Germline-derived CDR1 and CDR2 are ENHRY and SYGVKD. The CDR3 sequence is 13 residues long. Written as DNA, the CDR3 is TGTGCCACACAACTAGCGGGAGATGTCGAGCAGTACTTC. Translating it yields CATQLAGDVEQYF.